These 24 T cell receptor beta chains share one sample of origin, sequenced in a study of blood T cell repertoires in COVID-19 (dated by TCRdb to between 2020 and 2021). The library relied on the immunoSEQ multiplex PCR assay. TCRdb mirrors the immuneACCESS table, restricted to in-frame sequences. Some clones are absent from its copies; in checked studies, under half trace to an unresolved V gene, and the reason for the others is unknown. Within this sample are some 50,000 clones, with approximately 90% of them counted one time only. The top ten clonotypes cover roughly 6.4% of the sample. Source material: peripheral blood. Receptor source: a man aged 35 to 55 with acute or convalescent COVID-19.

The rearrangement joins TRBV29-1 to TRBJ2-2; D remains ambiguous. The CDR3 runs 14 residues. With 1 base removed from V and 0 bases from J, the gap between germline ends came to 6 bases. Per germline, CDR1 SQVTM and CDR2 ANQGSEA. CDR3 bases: TGCAGCGTTGAAGGTCAGGCGAACACCGGGGAGCTGTTTTTT. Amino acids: CSVEGQANTGELFF.

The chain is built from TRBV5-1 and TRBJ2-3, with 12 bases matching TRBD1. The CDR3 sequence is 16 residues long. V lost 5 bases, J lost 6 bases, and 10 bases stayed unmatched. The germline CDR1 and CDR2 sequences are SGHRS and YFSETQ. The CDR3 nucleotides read TGCGCCAGCAGGACCGCGGGGACAGGGGGCTGGGATACGCAGTATTTT. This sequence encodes CASRTAGTGGWDTQYF.

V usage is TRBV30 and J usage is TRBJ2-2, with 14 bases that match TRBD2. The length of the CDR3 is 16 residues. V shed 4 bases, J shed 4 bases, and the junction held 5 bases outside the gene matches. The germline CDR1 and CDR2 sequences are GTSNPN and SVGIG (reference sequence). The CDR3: CAWTKGLAGVTGELFF. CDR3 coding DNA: TGTGCCTGGACTAAGGGACTAGCGGGAGTCACCGGGGAGCTGTTTTTT.

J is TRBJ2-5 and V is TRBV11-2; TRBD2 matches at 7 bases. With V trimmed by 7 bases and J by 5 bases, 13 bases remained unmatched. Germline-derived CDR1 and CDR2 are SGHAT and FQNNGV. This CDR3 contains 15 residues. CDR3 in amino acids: CASTRTTSSRETQYF. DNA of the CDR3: TGTGCCAGCACCCGGACGACTAGCTCTAGGGAGACCCAGTACTTC. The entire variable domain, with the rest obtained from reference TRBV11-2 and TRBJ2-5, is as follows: EAGVAQSPRYKIIEKRQSVAFWCNPISGHATLYWYQQILGQGPKLLIQFQNNGVVDDSQLPKDRFSAERLKGVDSTLKIQPAKLEDSAVYLCASTRTTSSRETQYFGPGTRLLVL.

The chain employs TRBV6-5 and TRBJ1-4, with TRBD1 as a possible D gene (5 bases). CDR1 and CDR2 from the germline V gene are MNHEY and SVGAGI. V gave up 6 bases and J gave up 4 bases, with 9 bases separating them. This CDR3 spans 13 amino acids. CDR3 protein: CASRPGVNEKLFF. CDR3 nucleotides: TGTGCCAGCAGGCCGGGGGTTAATGAAAAACTGTTTTTT.

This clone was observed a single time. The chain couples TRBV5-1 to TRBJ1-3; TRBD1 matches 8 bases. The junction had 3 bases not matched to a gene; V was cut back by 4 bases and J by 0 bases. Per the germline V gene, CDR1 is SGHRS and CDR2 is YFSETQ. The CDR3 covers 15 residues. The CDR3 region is CASSPQGGSGNTIYF. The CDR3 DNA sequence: TGCGCCAGCAGCCCACAGGGGGGCTCTGGAAACACCATATATTTT. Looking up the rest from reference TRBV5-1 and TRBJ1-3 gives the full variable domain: KAGVTQTPRYLIKTRGQQVTLSCSPISGHRSVSWYQQTPGQGLQFLFEYFSETQRNKGNFPGRFSGRQFSNSRSEMNVSTLELGDSALYLCASSPQGGSGNTIYFGEGSWLTVV.

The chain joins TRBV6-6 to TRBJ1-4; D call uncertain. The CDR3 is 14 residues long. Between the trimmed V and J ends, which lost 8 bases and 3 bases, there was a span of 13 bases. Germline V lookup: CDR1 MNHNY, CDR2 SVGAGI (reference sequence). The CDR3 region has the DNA TGTGCCAGCTCAGGAATGTTTGCTAATGAAAAACTGTTTTTT. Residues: CASSGMFANEKLFF.

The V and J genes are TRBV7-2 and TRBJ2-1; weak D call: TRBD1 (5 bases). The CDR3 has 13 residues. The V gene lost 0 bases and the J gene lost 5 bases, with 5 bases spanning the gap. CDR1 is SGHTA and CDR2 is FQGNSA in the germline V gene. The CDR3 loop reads CASSLAGDNEQFF. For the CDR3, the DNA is TGTGCCAGCAGCTTAGCAGGGGACAATGAGCAGTTCTTC.

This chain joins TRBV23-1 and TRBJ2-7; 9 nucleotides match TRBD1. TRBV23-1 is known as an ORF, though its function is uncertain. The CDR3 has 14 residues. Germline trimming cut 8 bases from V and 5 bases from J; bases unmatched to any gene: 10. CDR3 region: CASGQQGASDEQYF. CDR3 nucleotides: TGCGCCAGCGGACAACAGGGGGCGTCGGACGAGCAGTACTTC.

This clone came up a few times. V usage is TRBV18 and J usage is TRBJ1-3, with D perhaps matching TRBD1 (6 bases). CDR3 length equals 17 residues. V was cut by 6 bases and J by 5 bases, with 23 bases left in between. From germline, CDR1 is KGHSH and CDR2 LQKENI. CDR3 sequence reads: CASSPRGGFELRNTIYF. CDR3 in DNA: TGTGCCAGCTCCCCGAGGGGGGGCTTCGAACTCAGAAACACCATATATTTT. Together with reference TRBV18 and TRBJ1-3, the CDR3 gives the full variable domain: NAGVMQNPRHLVRRRGQEARLRCSPMKGHSHVYWYRQLPEEGLKFMVYLQKENIIDESGMPKERFSAEFPKEGPSILRIQQVVRGDSAAYFCASSPRGGFELRNTIYFGEGSWLTVV.

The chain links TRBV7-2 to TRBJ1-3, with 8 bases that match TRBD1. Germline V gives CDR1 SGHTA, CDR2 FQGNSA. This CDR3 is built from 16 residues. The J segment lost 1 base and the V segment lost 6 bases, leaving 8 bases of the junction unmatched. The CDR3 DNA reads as TGTGCCAGCAGAGCAGGACAGGGAAAGTCTGGAAACACCATATATTTT. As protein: CASRAGQGKSGNTIYF.

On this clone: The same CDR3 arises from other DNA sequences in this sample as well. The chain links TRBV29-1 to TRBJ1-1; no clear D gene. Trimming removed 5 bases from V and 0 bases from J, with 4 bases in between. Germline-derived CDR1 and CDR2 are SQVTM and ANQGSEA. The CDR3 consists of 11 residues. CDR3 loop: CSVLLNTEAFF. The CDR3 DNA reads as TGCAGCGTTCTCCTGAACACTGAAGCTTTCTTT.

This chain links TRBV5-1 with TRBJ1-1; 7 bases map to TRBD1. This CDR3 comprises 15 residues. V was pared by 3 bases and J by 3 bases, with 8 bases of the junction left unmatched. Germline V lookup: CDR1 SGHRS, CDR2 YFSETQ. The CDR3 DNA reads TGCGCCAGCAGCTATTCGGACAGGATGGACACTGAAGCTTTCTTT. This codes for CASSYSDRMDTEAFF.

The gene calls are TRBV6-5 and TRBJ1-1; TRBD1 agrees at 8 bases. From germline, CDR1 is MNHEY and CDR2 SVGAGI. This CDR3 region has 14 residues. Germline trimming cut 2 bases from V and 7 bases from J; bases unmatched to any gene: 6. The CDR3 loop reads CASSYGRGLGEAFF. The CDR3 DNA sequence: TGTGCCAGCAGTTACGGCAGGGGGCTCGGTGAAGCTTTCTTT.

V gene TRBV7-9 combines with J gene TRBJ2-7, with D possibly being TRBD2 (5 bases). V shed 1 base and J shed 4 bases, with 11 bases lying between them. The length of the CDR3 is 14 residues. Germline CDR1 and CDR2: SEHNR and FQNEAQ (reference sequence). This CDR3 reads CASSLDGSGYEQYF. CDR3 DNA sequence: TGTGCCAGCAGCTTAGACGGCTCGGGGTACGAGCAGTACTTC.

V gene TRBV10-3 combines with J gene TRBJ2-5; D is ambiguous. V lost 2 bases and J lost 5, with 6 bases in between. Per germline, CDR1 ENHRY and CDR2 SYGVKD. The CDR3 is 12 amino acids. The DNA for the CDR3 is TGTGCCATCAGTGAGGAGAGGGAGACCCAGTACTTC. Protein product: CAISEERETQYF.

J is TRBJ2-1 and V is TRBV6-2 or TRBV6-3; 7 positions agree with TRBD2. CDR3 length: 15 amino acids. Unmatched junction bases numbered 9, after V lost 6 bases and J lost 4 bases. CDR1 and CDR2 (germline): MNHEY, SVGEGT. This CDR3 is CASSPWTGGYNEQFF. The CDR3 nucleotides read TGTGCCAGCAGCCCCTGGACCGGGGGGTACAATGAGCAGTTCTTC.

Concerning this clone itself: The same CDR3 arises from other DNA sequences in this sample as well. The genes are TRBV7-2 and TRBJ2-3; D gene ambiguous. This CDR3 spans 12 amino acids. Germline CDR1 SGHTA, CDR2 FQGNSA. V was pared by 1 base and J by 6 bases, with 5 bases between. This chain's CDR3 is CASSLVRDTQYF. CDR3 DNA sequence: TGTGCCAGCAGCTTAGTGCGGGATACGCAGTATTTT.

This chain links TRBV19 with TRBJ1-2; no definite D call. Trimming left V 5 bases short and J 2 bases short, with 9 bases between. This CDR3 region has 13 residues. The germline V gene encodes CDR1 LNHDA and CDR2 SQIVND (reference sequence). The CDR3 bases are TGTGCCAGTAGTTATGGAGGCAACTATGGCTACACCTTC. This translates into CASSYGGNYGYTF.

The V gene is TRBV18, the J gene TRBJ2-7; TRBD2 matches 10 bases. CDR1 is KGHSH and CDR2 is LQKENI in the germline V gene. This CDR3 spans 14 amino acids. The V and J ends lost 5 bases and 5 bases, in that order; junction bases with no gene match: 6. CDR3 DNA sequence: TGTGCCAGCTCAGCTAGCGGGAGTACCGACGAGCAGTACTTC. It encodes CASSASGSTDEQYF.

CDR3 coding DNA: TGTGCCAGCAGTGAACCGGGAGAGAGTTCTGAGCAGTTCTTC. Translation: CASSEPGESSEQFF. V usage is TRBV25-1 and J usage is TRBJ2-1; D might be TRBD2 (6 bases). Trimming shortened V by 2 bases and J by 9 bases, and 14 bases separated the two germline ends. CDR1 and CDR2 from the germline V gene are MGHDK and SYGVNS. The length of the CDR3 is 14 residues.

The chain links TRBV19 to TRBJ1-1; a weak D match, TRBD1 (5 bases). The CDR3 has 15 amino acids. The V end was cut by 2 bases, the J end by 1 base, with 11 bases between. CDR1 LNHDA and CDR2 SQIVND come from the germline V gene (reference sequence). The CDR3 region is CASSIQGTSNTEAFF. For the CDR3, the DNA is TGTGCCAGTAGTATACAGGGAACTTCGAACACTGAAGCTTTCTTT.

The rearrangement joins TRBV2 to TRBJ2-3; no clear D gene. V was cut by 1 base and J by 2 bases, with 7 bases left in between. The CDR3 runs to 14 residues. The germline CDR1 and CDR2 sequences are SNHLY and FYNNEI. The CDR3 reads CASSEGLPTDTQYF. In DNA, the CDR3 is TGTGCCAGCAGTGAAGGGCTGCCCACAGATACGCAGTATTTT.

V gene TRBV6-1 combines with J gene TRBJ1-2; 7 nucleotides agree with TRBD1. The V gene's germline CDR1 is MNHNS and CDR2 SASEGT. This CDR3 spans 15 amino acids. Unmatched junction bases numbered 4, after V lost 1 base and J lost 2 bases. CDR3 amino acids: CASSEEQGLNYGYTF. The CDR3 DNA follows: TGTGCCAGCAGTGAAGAACAGGGGCTCAACTATGGCTACACCTTC.